The rows below give T cell receptor beta chains drawn from one sample of a study of cytomegalovirus exposure and HLA in healthy donors. Assay used: immunoSEQ multiplex PCR; TCRdb lists only in-frame clones, some missing. The sample comprises some 120,000 clones, 65% to 80% of which are singletons, and approximately 11% rests with the top ten. The sequenced sample consisted of PBMCs. The receptor set was obtained from a man aged 35 to 55 in good health and CMV-seropositive. Both conserved end residues are part of each CDR3. The order of the fields is J gene, clone size, V gene, D gene, CDR3 protein, CDR3 DNA. The D gene is left open where the match is weak. Clone size is not always given. Where it is, it says once, few, many or a class for expanded clones.

>TRBJ2-1|.|TRBV14|.
CASSQDWRTPSFF
TGTGCCAGCAGCCAAGATTGGAGGACTCCCTCGTTCTTC
>TRBJ1-1|.|TRBV5-4|TRBD1
CASSWRTGPNAGNTEAFF
TGTGCCAGCAGCTGGCGGACAGGCCCTAACGCAGGGAACACTGAAGCTTTCTTT
>TRBJ2-3|once|TRBV7-2|.
CASSLARLDTQYF
TGTGCCAGCAGCTTAGCCCGTTTGGATACGCAGTATTTT
>TRBJ1-2|.|TRBV28|.
CASSFLVGRMIGYTF
TGTGCCAGCAGTTTCCTCGTGGGGCGGATGATCGGCTACACCTTC
>TRBJ2-5|few|TRBV7-2|.
CASGGADETQYF
TGTGCCAGCGGGGGGGCCGATGAGACCCAGTACTTC
>TRBJ2-7|.|TRBV7-3|.
CASSPTAGTASYEQYF
TGTGCCAGCAGCCCGACGGCGGGGACAGCCTCCTACGAGCAGTACTTC
>TRBJ1-2|.|TRBV30|.
CAWSVGSGGGYTF
TGTGCCTGGAGTGTCGGGTCCGGAGGAGGCTACACCTTC
>TRBJ2-1|.|TRBV11-3|.
CASSSSGTRDGNEQFF
TGTGCCAGCAGCTCGTCCGGTACTAGAGATGGCAATGAGCAGTTCTTC
>TRBJ1-6|.|TRBV28|.
CASIPQRGQLPLHF
TGTGCCAGCATTCCCCAAAGGGGACAACTACCCCTCCACTTT
>TRBJ1-2|.|TRBV7-9|TRBD1
CASSWPDRGNYGYTF
TGTGCCAGCAGCTGGCCGGACAGGGGCAACTATGGCTACACCTTC
>TRBJ1-4|.|TRBV19|.
CASSIAGAANEKLFF
TGTGCCAGTAGTATCGCAGGGGCGGCTAATGAAAAACTGTTTTTT
>TRBJ1-2|.|TRBV7-2|.
CASSLGGGALNYGYTF
TGTGCCAGCAGCTTAGGTGGGGGGGCGCTAAACTATGGCTACACCTTC
>TRBJ1-5|few|TRBV7-2|.
CASTLAADPAGWNQPQHF
TGTGCCAGCACCCTCGCCGCGGATCCGGCGGGGTGGAATCAGCCCCAGCATTTT
>TRBJ2-3|.|TRBV14|.
CASSHLAGSTSTDTQYF
TGTGCCAGCAGCCACCTAGCCGGGTCTACTAGCACAGATACGCAGTATTTT
>TRBJ2-5|.|TRBV5-1|.
CASSPPLTAGAQETQYF
TGCGCCAGCAGCCCACCCCTGACGGCGGGGGCACAAGAGACCCAGTACTTC
>TRBJ2-3|.|TRBV9|TRBD1
CASSQGADTQYF
TGTGCCAGCAGCCAGGGGGCTGACACGCAGTATTTT
>TRBJ2-4|.|TRBV7-2|.
CASSLAIRGNIQYF
TGTGCCAGCAGCTTAGCGATCCGGGGGAACATTCAGTACTTC
>TRBJ2-1|.|TRBV2|.
CASREDRGQDEQFF
TGTGCCAGCAGGGAGGACAGAGGGCAGGATGAGCAGTTCTTC
>TRBJ2-3|.|TRBV7-2|TRBD2
CASSWAGGSTDTQYF
TGTGCCAGCAGCTGGGCGGGGGGTAGTACAGATACGCAGTATTTT
>TRBJ2-3|once|TRBV6-4|.
CASSDGGSTDTQYF
TGTGCCAGCAGTGACGGGGGGAGCACAGATACGCAGTATTTT
>TRBJ1-2|.|TRBV28|.
CASSPSKQKLKDYGYTF
TGTGCCAGCAGTCCTTCAAAACAGAAGTTAAAAGACTATGGCTACACCTTC
>TRBJ2-7|.|TRBV7-9|.
CASSLQRDYEQYF
TGTGCCAGCAGCTTACAGAGGGACTACGAGCAGTACTTC
>TRBJ2-1|.|TRBV7-6|TRBD2
CASSVAGTRTNEQFF
TGTGCCAGCAGCGTAGCCGGGACTAGAACGAATGAGCAGTTCTTC
>TRBJ1-6|.|TRBV30|.
CAWSVPGEGVSPLHF
TGTGCCTGGAGTGTACCGGGGGAGGGAGTTTCACCCCTCCACTTT
>TRBJ1-6|.|TRBV13|.
CASSRRGYYSPLHF
TGTGCCAGCAGCCGAAGGGGGTACTATTCACCCCTCCACTTT
>TRBJ2-5|few|TRBV5-4|TRBD1
CASSLAGTEETQYF
TGTGCCAGCAGCTTGGCCGGGACAGAAGAGACCCAGTACTTC
>TRBJ2-2|.|TRBV4-3|.
CASSQQGDTGELFF
TGCGCCAGCAGCCAACAGGGCGACACCGGGGAGCTGTTTTTT
>TRBJ2-7|.|TRBV7-2|TRBD2
CASSSLAGGPYEQYF
TGTGCCAGCAGCTCGCTAGCGGGGGGGCCCTACGAGCAGTACTTC
>TRBJ2-3|.|TRBV5-6|TRBD2
CASSWWTSGNTDTQYF
TGTGCCAGCAGCTGGTGGACTAGCGGGAACACAGATACGCAGTATTTT
>TRBJ2-3|.|TRBV2|TRBD2
CASSDPGLAASDTQYF
TGTGCCAGCAGTGACCCGGGACTAGCGGCGTCTGATACGCAGTATTTT
>TRBJ1-1|.|TRBV6-5|.
CASRSPGELDTEAFF
TGTGCCAGCAGATCGCCAGGGGAACTAGACACTGAAGCTTTCTTT
>TRBJ2-7|.|TRBV9|TRBD1
CASSVGGTGDYEQYF
TGTGCCAGCAGCGTAGGGGGGACAGGGGACTACGAGCAGTACTTC
>TRBJ2-1|.|TRBV5-1|TRBD1
CASSLEDRILYNEQFF
TGCGCCAGCAGCTTGGAGGACAGGATTCTCTACAATGAGCAGTTCTTC
>TRBJ1-2|.|TRBV9|.
CASSPEVARVPDGYTF
TGTGCCAGCAGCCCAGAGGTAGCCCGGGTACCCGATGGCTACACCTTC
>TRBJ2-5|.|TRBV5-1|TRBD2
CASSRGGSAGGEETQYF
TGCGCCAGCAGCCGGGGGGGATCGGCAGGAGGGGAAGAGACCCAGTACTTC
>TRBJ1-2|few|TRBV4-1|TRBD1
CASSAEDRGQYGYTF
TGCGCCAGCAGCGCGGAGGACAGGGGGCAATATGGCTACACCTTC
>TRBJ2-1|.|TRBV9|.
CASSVLPRDTRGQFF
TGTGCCAGCAGCGTATTACCTAGGGACACTCGGGGCCAGTTCTTC
>TRBJ2-1|once|TRBV7-2|TRBD2
CASSLFMGGNEQFF
TGTGCCAGCAGCTTATTTATGGGGGGGAATGAGCAGTTCTTC
>TRBJ2-7|once|TRBV2|TRBD2
CASILLRTTSGNEQYF
TGTGCCAGCATCCTACTTCGGACGACTAGCGGGAACGAGCAGTACTTC
>TRBJ1-2|few|TRBV19|TRBD1
CASNGRDRGNYGYTF
TGTGCCAGTAACGGGCGGGACAGGGGAAACTATGGCTACACCTTC
>TRBJ1-1|.|TRBV6-1|TRBD1
CASSDPGQGFTEAFF
TGTGCCAGCAGTGACCCAGGACAGGGTTTCACTGAAGCTTTCTTT
>TRBJ2-6|.|TRBV4-3|.
CASSQVAGESSGANVLTF
TGCGCCAGCAGCCAAGTGGCCGGGGAGAGCTCTGGGGCCAACGTCCTGACTTTC
>TRBJ2-7|.|TRBV29-1|.
CSVDDSSYEQYF
TGCAGCGTTGATGACAGCTCCTACGAGCAGTACTTC
>TRBJ1-2|.|TRBV6-5|.
CASSPRVGEVYGYTF
TGTGCCAGCAGTCCCAGGGTGGGTGAGGTCTATGGCTACACCTTC
>TRBJ2-7|.|TRBV19|TRBD1
CASSIGQGIGEQYF
TGTGCCAGTAGTATTGGACAGGGGATCGGCGAGCAGTACTTC
>TRBJ2-7|.|TRBV4-3|TRBD1
CASSQHKRTGANTYEQYF
TGCGCCAGCAGCCAGCACAAAAGGACAGGAGCCAATACCTACGAGCAGTACTTC
>TRBJ2-5|.|TRBV28|.
CASSLGGTQYF
TGTGCCAGCAGTTTGGGGGGGACCCAGTACTTC